This record concerns one TCR beta chain sequence. Its antigen is not identified. The sample originates from a study of CD8+ T cells in alopecia areata. The study, taken as a whole, reports: It was observed that many expanded lesional clones persisted in scalp and blood during tofacitinib.

Treatment noted: oral pan-JAK inhibitor, 5-10 mg twice daily. Collection of lesional scalp punch biopsies and peripheral blood was performed in alopecia areata patients. Using a FACSAria, the CD4+ and CD8+ T cells were sorted from the PBMCs. V was shortened by 4 bases and J by 2 bases, with 12 bases between the two germline ends. CDR1 is MNHEY and CDR2 is SMNVEV in the germline V gene (reference sequence). The length of the CDR3 is 15 residues. As the sequencing template, cDNA was produced by extracting RNA and reverse transcribing it. The assay was immunoSEQ multiplex PCR, and TCRdb's table has in-frame clones only and misses some. The sample consists of more than 150,000 clones, roughly 64% of them appearing once.

The sequence derives from a human donor with alopecia areata. This specimen consisted of CD8+ T cells sorted from blood, obtained at week 24, from a patient treated with tofacitinib. The rearrangement links TRBV27 to TRBJ1-5, with D unclear. CDR3 bases: TGTGCCAGCAGTTCGGTCTTCGGAGGCAATCAGCCCCAGCATTTT. Translated, it gives CASSSVFGGNQPQHF.